This TCR beta chain was recovered during a study of shared clonotypes between healthy human individuals. At the level of the study: Researchers assigned three CD4 naive, three CD4 memory, two CD8 naive and one CD8 memory plate to each donor. Notes on the study in general: Though the depth was large, rarefaction showed that sorted-subset sequencing was incomplete. Generation probability values for non-shared clonotypes were lower than those for clonotypes shared by all four donors.

This clone was seen only once. Its antigen is still unknown. The study ran the assay at deep level. Assay used: immunoSEQ multiplex PCR; TCRdb lists only in-frame clones, some missing. Here the sample spans over a million clones, around 74% being singletons. The sample was memory CD4+ T cells sorted from blood. Subset defined: CD45RA-negative fraction. The origin of this receptor is a man between 18 and 29 years old in good health.

CDR3 amino acids: CASRRDRPSYEQYF. The CDR3 DNA follows: TGTGCCAGCAGGCGGGACAGGCCCTCCTACGAGCAGTACTTC. This chain uses TRBV6-5 with TRBJ2-7; the match to TRBD1 covers 8 bases. The CDR3 totals 14 residues. J was trimmed by 0 bases and V by 6 bases; bases with no gene match: 4. The germline V gene encodes CDR1 MNHEY and CDR2 SVGAGI.